Reported below is one T cell receptor beta chain. The entry originates in a study of blood T cell repertoires in COVID-19. At the level of the study: Acute-phase and convalescent COVID-19 samples originated in the United States, Italy and Spain.

The CDR3 runs 15 residues. Losses at the gene ends were 0 bases for V and 2 bases for J; bases not matched to a gene: 5. Germline CDR1 and CDR2: SGDLS and YYNGEE. Per the authors' pipeline: It was from reference gene primer amplification that nucleated cell counts were estimated. Sequenced by immunoSEQ multiplex PCR; TCRdb stores in-frame clones only, minus some. Clonal size and the V and J genes are those of that table, whereas D and trimming came from the DNA. The table has a few hundred thousand clones, over 75% seen once. This clonotype originated in a man aged 35 to 55 with active or convalescent COVID-19. The sequenced sample consisted of peripheral blood. The rearrangement joins TRBV9 to TRBJ2-7; 7 bases fit TRBD1. CDR3 residues: CASSVGVRGPYEQYF. For the CDR3, the DNA is TGTGCCAGCAGCGTAGGGGTAAGGGGGCCCTACGAGCAGTACTTC.